These T cell receptor beta chains were read from a single sample in a study of T cells in Graves' hyperthyroidism and ophthalmopathy. TCRdb called the multiplex PCR reads again in MiXCR, with one record for every CDR3 protein. The sample lists some 350,000 distinct CDR3 sequences; under 20% were seen once. Sequencing used blood. All receptors derive from a woman between 18 and 29 years old with Graves' hyperthyroidism. Each CDR3 is given with its conserved first and last residue. The order of the fields is clone size, V gene, D gene, J gene, CDR3 DNA, CDR3 protein. A D gene is named only where the DNA matches it firmly. Not all rows give a size; the values are once, few, many and, for expanded clones, a class.

many	TRBV2	TRBD1	TRBJ1-5	TGTGCCAGCACCGGGACAGGTTATCAGCCCCAGCATTTT	CASTGTGYQPQHF
many	TRBV5-1	TRBD1	TRBJ1-2	TGTGCCAGCAGCCTATTACAGGGGAGCTATGGCTACACCTTC	CASSLLQGSYGYTF
-	TRBV6-5	-	TRBJ1-6	TGTGCCAGCAGTTACGGGGCAGGGAATTCACCCCTCCACTTT	CASSYGAGNSPLHF
many	TRBV5-1	-	TRBJ2-7	TGCGCCAGCAGCTTGCAGGACGAGCAGTACTTC	CASSLQDEQYF
many	TRBV10-3	TRBD1	TRBJ1-3	TGTGCCATCAGCGGGACAGGGGCTGGGGGAAACACCATATATTTT	CAISGTGAGGNTIYF
many	TRBV12-3/TRBV12-4	TRBD1	TRBJ2-5	TGTGCCAGCAGTGGACAGGGGGCCCAAGAGACCCAGTACTTC	CASSGQGAQETQYF
-	TRBV9	-	TRBJ1-3	TGTGCCAGCAGCGTTTCGGGGGAATCTGGAAACACCATATATTTT	CASSVSGESGNTIYF
many	TRBV7-3	TRBD1	TRBJ2-2	TGTGCCAGCAGCTTAACAGGGGGCCACCGGGGAGCTGTTTTT	CASSLTGGHRGAVF
many	TRBV7-3	-	TRBJ1-6	TGTGCCAGCAGCCCAGTATATAATTCACCCCTCCACTTT	CASSPVYNSPLHF
-	TRBV2	-	TRBJ2-7	TGTGCCAGCAGTTTTGCCCAGTTGGACGAGCAGTACTTC	CASSFAQLDEQYF
many	TRBV5-6	TRBD1	TRBJ2-5	TGTGCCAGCAGCTCACCGACAGGGATTAGAGAGACCCAGTACTTC	CASSSPTGIRETQYF
many	TRBV12-3/TRBV12-4	-	TRBJ2-7	TGTGCCAGCAGTTGGGACGGAGTCGGCGAGCAGTACTTC	CASSWDGVGEQYF
many	TRBV12-3/TRBV12-4	TRBD1	TRBJ1-4	TGTGCCAGCAGTTACAGGGGGGGGGAAAAACTGTTTTTT	CASSYRGGEKLFF
-	TRBV11-1	-	TRBJ2-2	TGTGCCAGCAGCCCGGATGTCGGGGAGCTGTTTTTT	CASSPDVGELFF
-	TRBV10-2	-	TRBJ2-2	TGCGCCAGCAGAAAAACGGGCCCTTTCGGAGGTATCACCGGGGAGCTGTTTTTT	CASRKTGPFGGITGELFF
many	TRBV6-5	-	TRBJ1-1	TGTGCCAGCAGTTACAGGGACGGGAGGAACACTGAAGCTTTCTTT	CASSYRDGRNTEAFF
few	TRBV11-2	-	TRBJ2-7	TGTGCCAGCAGCTTAGACCTCACTCAGCGAAGCGATCAGTACTTC	CASSLDLTQRSDQYF
many	TRBV28	-	TRBJ1-2	TGTGCCAGCAGTCCCCCCGGCAGGAACTATGGCTACACCTTC	CASSPPGRNYGYTF
-	TRBV2	TRBD2	TRBJ2-5	TGTGCCAGCTTCTCTAGCGGGGGCCACCAAGAGACCCAGTACTTC	CASFSSGGHQETQYF
many	TRBV7-3	-	TRBJ2-5	TGTGCCAGCAGCACCGGGGTCCAAGAGACCCAGTACTTC	CASSTGVQETQYF
-	TRBV6-1	-	TRBJ2-5	TGTGCCAGCAGTGAAATTTCTCAAGAGACCCAGTACTTC	CASSEISQETQYF
many	TRBV28	-	TRBJ1-5	TGTGCCAGCAGTTCTCCGACAGGAATTAATCAGCCCCAGCATTTT	CASSSPTGINQPQHF
few	TRBV27	-	TRBJ2-6	TGTGCCAGCAGTCCGTCCTGGGACATAATCTCTGGGGCCAACGTCCTGACTTTC	CASSPSWDIISGANVLTF
many	TRBV27	-	TRBJ1-2	TGTGCCAGCAGTTTCTCTTGGGGGGCAAACTATGGCTACACCTTC	CASSFSWGANYGYTF
few	TRBV5-1	TRBD1	TRBJ1-6	TGCGCCAGCAGCCCCGCGGGACAGAATAATTCACCCCTCCACTTT	CASSPAGQNNSPLHF
many	TRBV9	TRBD2	TRBJ2-7	TGTGCCAGCAGCGTAGTCGATAGCGGGGAGTTACCCTACGAGCAGTACTTC	CASSVVDSGELPYEQYF
few	TRBV3-1	TRBD2	TRBJ2-7	TGTGCCAGCAGCCAAGACAGCGGGGGCTCCTACGAGCAGTACTTC	CASSQDSGGSYEQYF
many	TRBV2	-	TRBJ2-7	TGTGCCAGCACGATGGGACGGCGGTACTACGAGCAGTACTTC	CASTMGRRYYEQYF
many	TRBV4-1	TRBD1	TRBJ1-5	TGCGCCAGCAGCCGGGGACAGCTTAGCAATCAGCCCCAGCATTTT	CASSRGQLSNQPQHF
many	TRBV24-1	-	TRBJ1-3	TGTGCCACCAGTGATGCTACAGGGGGAAACACCATATATTTT	CATSDATGGNTIYF
-	TRBV15	-	TRBJ2-7	TGTGCCACCAGCAGTGGAGGGGAGACACCCTCCTACGAGCAGTACTTC	CATSSGGETPSYEQYF
-	TRBV6-2/TRBV6-3	-	TRBJ2-7	TGTGCCAGCAGTTTCTCCAGGGTGACCTACGAGCAGTACTTC	CASSFSRVTYEQYF
many	TRBV12-3/TRBV12-4	-	TRBJ1-6	TGTGCCAGTGGAAGTAGCGGTTCACCCCTCCACTTT	CASGSSGSPLHF
-	TRBV5-1	-	TRBJ2-7	TGCGCCAGCAGCGCAACCGGGACGTACCACTACGAGCAGTACTTC	CASSATGTYHYEQYF
-	TRBV7-3	TRBD2	TRBJ2-2	TGTGCCAGCAGTCCACCCCTCCCTAGCGGGGGATTAACCGGGGAGCTGTTTTTT	CASSPPLPSGGLTGELFF
-	TRBV4-1	-	TRBJ1-2	TGCGCCAGCAGCCAAGATCGGAGGGATGGCTACACCTTC	CASSQDRRDGYTF
many	TRBV6-2/TRBV6-3	-	TRBJ1-3	TGTGCCAGCAGTCATCCCCGGTCTGGAAACACCATATATTTT	CASSHPRSGNTIYF
many	TRBV5-6	TRBD1	TRBJ2-5	TGTGCCAGCAGCCCCCTTGTAGGACAGGCCCTTCAAGAGACCCAGTACTTC	CASSPLVGQALQETQYF
many	TRBV10-2	-	TRBJ1-1	TGCGCCAGCACCAGTAGCAGGATGAACACTGAAGCTTTCTTT	CASTSSRMNTEAFF
-	TRBV12-3/TRBV12-4	TRBD1	TRBJ2-2	TGTGCCAGCAGTTTATCGAAGGGGACAGGGTTGTTCGGGGAGCTGTTTTTT	CASSLSKGTGLFGELFF
many	TRBV4-1	-	TRBJ2-7	TGCGCCAGCAGCCAAGAGATCAAGGGAGCCTACTACGAGCAGTACTTC	CASSQEIKGAYYEQYF
-	TRBV10-3	TRBD2	TRBJ2-5	TGTGCCACTGCCGCATACGGTGGCGGGGGGGCCGCCGAGACCCAGTACTTC	CATAAYGGGGAAETQYF
-	TRBV6-2/TRBV6-3	-	TRBJ2-7	TGTGCCAGCAGTTACGAGGGGAGTAGCTCCTACGAGCAGTACTTC	CASSYEGSSSYEQYF